Below, one TCR beta chain is given with its context. Its antigen is undetermined. CDR3 size: 11 residues. Trimming left V 2 bases short and J 9 bases short, with 10 bases between. Germline V gene lookup returns CDR1 SQVTM and CDR2 ANQGSEA. The data derive from a study of Ad26.COV2.S vaccination and SARS-CoV-2 variants. Study-wide results and caveats: Substantial breadth was reportedly displayed by spike-specific CD8+ and CD4+ T cell responses after vaccination. The TCR breadth and depth analyses may have produced an underestimate of total T cell responses. The study found similar non-spike TCR breadth in vaccine and placebo recipients. Spike-specific TCR breadth in vaccine recipients exceeded that seen in placebo recipients.

Method: immunoSEQ multiplex PCR; TCRdb's copy keeps in-frame clones and lacks some. The data show over 110,000 clones, 80% to 90% seen once. This material consisted of peripheral blood, taken after recovery from COVID-19. This chain joins TRBV29-1 and TRBJ1-2; no reliable D call. The sequence came from a human donor who had recovered from COVID-19. The CDR3 here is CSVELNTSYTF. DNA of the CDR3: TGCAGCGTTGAACTAAACACAAGCTACACCTTC.